This T cell receptor beta chain was identified during a study of cytomegalovirus exposure and HLA in healthy donors. Study observations and caveats: Immune exposure information comprised only CMV serostatus.

As regards this clone: Its matching antigen is unknown.

13 Jbeta primers and 60 Vbeta primers were used for the PCR. Assay used: immunoSEQ multiplex PCR; TCRdb lists only in-frame clones, some missing. The table lists fewer than 150,000 clones, about 80% of them singletons. The CDR3 is 15 amino acids. Germline V lookup: CDR1 SGHTS, CDR2 YDEGEE. This chain links TRBV5-8 with TRBJ2-5, with 10 nucleotides matching TRBD1. The J call may be wrong; the DNA end is better matched by TRBJ2-7. The receptor was derived from a man aged 35-49 years in good health and CMV-seropositive. Sequencing used PBMCs. This CDR3 reads CASSFFRTGGGEQYF. DNA of the CDR3: TGTGCCAGCAGCTTTTTTAGGACAGGGGGTGGCGAGCAGTACTTC.